The 15 T cell receptor beta chains below come from one sample, sequenced in a study of cytomegalovirus exposure and HLA in healthy donors. PCR involved 60 Vbeta and 13 Jbeta primers. Measured with immunoSEQ multiplex PCR; TCRdb has only the in-frame clones, and not every one. The sample lists more than 20,000 clones; nearly 80% were seen once. The source material was PBMCs. These receptors came from a male donor in good health and CMV-seronegative.

The gene calls are TRBV28 and TRBJ1-5, with D possibly being TRBD1 (6 bases). Germline V gene lookup returns CDR1 MDHEN and CDR2 SYDVKM. The length of the CDR3 is 14 residues. The V and J ends lost 6 bases and 9 bases respectively, with 18 bases between them. The CDR3 coding sequence is TGTGCCAGCAGCGCCCTACAGGGCCGTGGGCCCCAGCATTTT. Translated: CASSALQGRGPQHF.

The rearrangement links TRBV30 to TRBJ2-7; the match to TRBD1 covers 8 bases. Germline trimming cut 2 bases from V and 6 bases from J; bases unmatched to any gene: 15. The CDR3 runs to 16 residues. Germline loops: CDR1 GTSNPN, CDR2 SVGIG (reference sequence). The CDR3 spells CAWSPPTQGAFGEQYF. CDR3 coding DNA: TGTGCCTGGAGTCCACCCACGCAGGGGGCGTTTGGCGAGCAGTACTTC.

The V and J genes are TRBV19 and TRBJ2-5, with 8 bases that match TRBD1. There are 15 residues in the CDR3. Losses at the gene ends were 4 bases for V and 2 bases for J; bases not matched to a gene: 6. The germline V gene encodes CDR1 LNHDA and CDR2 SQIVND (reference sequence). The CDR3 DNA is TGTGCCAGTAGTACGGGACAGGAGATACAAGAGACCCAGTACTTC. Translation gives CASSTGQEIQETQYF.

The V gene is TRBV11-2, the J gene TRBJ2-3, with 10 bases lining up with TRBD1. CDR3 size: 17 residues. With 5 bases clipped from V and 2 bases from J, the junction kept 10 bases outside the gene matches. Germline CDR1 and CDR2: SGHAT and FQNNGV. Written as DNA, the CDR3 is TGTGCCAGCAGCCTCTTGAGGACAGGGGGGAACACAGATACGCAGTATTTT. It specifies CASSLLRTGGNTDTQYF.

This clone occurred once. The chain links TRBV2 to TRBJ2-6, with D tentatively TRBD2 (5 bases). Looked up from germline, CDR1 is SNHLY and CDR2 is FYNNEI. The CDR3 loop spans 15 amino acids. Trimming shortened V by 7 bases and J by 4 bases, and 14 bases separated the two germline ends. The CDR3 spells CASTRGLSGANVLTF. The CDR3 region has the DNA TGTGCCAGCACCAGAGGGCTCAGCGGGGCCAACGTCCTGACTTTC.

The CDR3 bases are TGCAGCGTTGAAGTAGCGAGCCACTACACAGATACGCAGTATTTT. Translated, it gives CSVEVASHYTDTQYF. The rearrangement links TRBV29-1 to TRBJ2-3; D is possibly TRBD2 (5 bases). Germline V gene sequence: CDR1 SQVTM, CDR2 ANQGSEA. The CDR3 covers 15 residues. Trimming left V 1 base short and J 2 bases short, with 13 bases between.

V gene TRBV7-2 combines with J gene TRBJ1-2, with 8 bases matching TRBD1. The CDR3 sequence is 16 residues long. Germline V gene sequence: CDR1 SGHTA, CDR2 FQGNSA. With V trimmed by 0 bases and J by 0 bases, 3 bases remained unmatched. The CDR3 DNA reads as TGTGCCAGCAGCTTAGCTGGGGACAGGTCTAACTATGGCTACACCTTC. It is translated as CASSLAGDRSNYGYTF.

This clone was counted between two and nine times. The rearrangement uses TRBV5-1 and TRBJ2-7; maybe TRBD2 (5 bases). CDR3 length: 14 residues. Germline-derived CDR1 and CDR2 are SGHRS and YFSETQ. V gave up 1 base and J gave up 3 bases, with 11 bases separating them. The CDR3 loop is CASSLNSGFYEQYF. The CDR3 bases are TGCGCCAGCAGCTTGAATTCGGGATTCTACGAGCAGTACTTC.

The chain combines TRBV28 with TRBJ2-7, with 7 bases lining up with TRBD2. This CDR3 is 16 amino acids long. Germline assignment: CDR1 MDHEN and CDR2 SYDVKM. The junction had 10 bases not matched to a gene; V was cut back by 5 bases and J by 0 bases. The CDR3 DNA reads TGTGCCAGCAGTAAAGTAGCGGGTCCGACCTCCTACGAGCAGTACTTC. Its protein product is CASSKVAGPTSYEQYF. Variable domain in full (rest from reference TRBV28 and TRBJ2-7): DVKVTQSSRYLVKRTGEKVFLECVQDMDHENMFWYRQDPGLGLRLIYFSYDVKMKEKGDIPEGYSVSREKKERFSLILESASTNQTSMYLCASSKVAGPTSYEQYFGPGTRLTVT.

J is TRBJ2-2 and V is TRBV7-9; D is ambiguous. The length of the CDR3 is 15 residues. The germline gives CDR1 SEHNR, CDR2 FQNEAQ (reference sequence). V dropped 3 bases and J dropped 4 bases, with 12 bases sitting between them. The CDR3 DNA is TGTGCCAGCAGCTTTTCGGAGAGAATCACCGGGGAGCTGTTTTTT. Protein sequence: CASSFSERITGELFF.

The V gene is TRBV6-1, the J gene TRBJ1-5; 8 bases line up with TRBD1. The CDR3 runs to 14 residues. V lost 4 bases to trimming and J lost 4 bases; unmatched junction nucleotides: 3. Germline loops: CDR1 MNHNS, CDR2 SASEGT. The CDR3 region is CASSGTGKNQPQHF. The CDR3 bases are TGTGCCAGCAGTGGGACAGGGAAGAATCAGCCCCAGCATTTT.

This chain uses TRBV6-5 with TRBJ2-5; D may be TRBD2 (6 bases). The J call could be wrong; TRBJ2-7 is a better fit for the DNA end. CDR1 is MNHEY, CDR2 SVGAGI, per germline. This CDR3 is built from 14 residues. Written as DNA, the CDR3 is TGTGCCAGCACCCCGGGGGAGAGCTCGCGCGAGCAGTACTTC. Translated: CASTPGESSREQYF.

This rearrangement joins TRBV5-1 to TRBJ1-4, with 7 bases identical to TRBD1. The CDR3 loop spans 15 amino acids. The germline V gene has CDR1 SGHRS and CDR2 YFSETQ. Trimming took 4 bases from V and 3 from J; bases not matched to a gene: 6. The CDR3 coding sequence is TGCGCCAGCAGCGGAGGGGACAGTTCTAATGAAAAACTGTTTTTT. It translates to CASSGGDSSNEKLFF.

The chain has TRBV19 and TRBJ2-7; D is undetermined. Germline CDR1 is LNHDA and CDR2 is SQIVND (reference sequence). The CDR3 runs to 14 residues. With 6 bases removed from V and 3 bases from J, the gap between germline ends came to 15 bases. The CDR3 spells CASRRPSEHYEQYF. The CDR3 nucleotides read TGTGCCAGTAGGAGGCCGTCGGAGCACTACGAGCAGTACTTC.

The chain recombines TRBV28 with TRBJ2-7, with 7 bases matching TRBD2. The CDR3 runs to 14 residues. CDR1 is MDHEN and CDR2 is SYDVKM in the germline V gene. J was trimmed by 0 bases and V by 5 bases; bases with no gene match: 4. The DNA for the CDR3 is TGTGCCAGCAGTGCTAGCGGAGGCTCCTACGAGCAGTACTTC. It specifies CASSASGGSYEQYF.